This passage covers 5 T cell receptor beta chains from one sample sequenced in a study of blood T cell repertoires in COVID-19. Only in-frame clones appear in the TCRdb table, and some are missing; sequencing was by immunoSEQ multiplex PCR. The sample records 170,000 or so clones, 85% to 90% being singletons. Sequences were obtained from peripheral blood. The receptors derive from a man in his 60s with COVID-19, enrolled during active disease.

The V and J genes are TRBV5-6 and TRBJ2-7; 8 bases match TRBD1. This CDR3 region has 14 residues. V was pared by 0 bases and J by 4 bases, with 3 bases of the junction left unmatched. Germline V gives CDR1 SGHDT, CDR2 YYEEEE. The CDR3, as DNA: TGTGCCAGCAGCTTGGCGGGACAGGTATACGAGCAGTACTTC. Translation: CASSLAGQVYEQYF. The full variable domain, with the rest looked up from reference TRBV5-6 and TRBJ2-7, is DAGVTQSPTHLIKTRGQQVTLRCSPKSGHDTVSWYQQALGQGPQFIFQYYEEEERQRGNFPDRFSGHQFPNYSSELNVNALLLGDSALYLCASSLAGQVYEQYFGPGTRLTVT.

The gene calls are TRBV18 and TRBJ1-3; no definite D call. V lost 1 base and J lost 0, with 7 bases in between. Looked up from germline, CDR1 is KGHSH and CDR2 is LQKENI. The CDR3 contains 15 residues. Written as DNA, the CDR3 is TGTGCCAGCTCACCACTTATGGCCTCTGGAAACACCATATATTTT. Protein: CASSPLMASGNTIYF.

The rearrangement joins TRBV6-6 to TRBJ2-3; no definite D call. The V gene's germline CDR1 is MNHNY and CDR2 SVGAGI (reference sequence). The CDR3 totals 14 residues. V was shortened by 6 bases and J by 2 bases, with 12 bases between the two germline ends. DNA of the CDR3: TGTGCCAGCAGGCCTCGCGTCGACACAGATACGCAGTATTTT. Translation gives CASRPRVDTDTQYF.

The chain joins TRBV7-9 to TRBJ1-1, with TRBD1 identical over 8 bases. The length of the CDR3 is 17 residues. Germline CDR1 SEHNR, CDR2 FQNEAQ (reference sequence). With 5 bases clipped from V and 2 bases from J, the junction kept 13 bases outside the gene matches. CDR3 region: CASSNSNRGKVNTEAFF. The CDR3 DNA reads TGTGCCAGCAGCAACTCTAACAGGGGGAAGGTAAACACTGAAGCTTTCTTT.

This chain connects TRBV9 to TRBJ2-1; 7 bases map to TRBD2. Germline CDR1 reads SGDLS; CDR2 reads YYNGEE. The CDR3 is 17 amino acids. The junction had 8 bases not matched to a gene; V was cut back by 2 bases and J by 0 bases. CDR3 nucleotide sequence: TGTGCCAGCAGCGTCGCCCCTAGCGGAACCTCCTACAATGAGCAGTTCTTC. It specifies CASSVAPSGTSYNEQFF.